The present T cell receptor (beta chain) was sequenced within a study of shared clonotypes between healthy human individuals. The ends were cut back, 5 bases at V and 6 bases at J, with 14 bases in the middle. CDR1 and CDR2 (germline): MNHNY, SVGAGI (reference sequence). The CDR3 has 14 residues. The repertoire was sequenced with immunoSEQ multiplex PCR; TCRdb's copy has only in-frame clones and lacks some. The repertoire holds some 1,100,000 clones, with 70% to 80% as singletons. The genes are TRBV6-6 and TRBJ2-1, with D tentatively TRBD2 (5 bases). The source is a man aged 18 to 29 in good health. Some clones in this sample may be carry-over from other donors' samples. The sample consisted of memory CD4+ T cells from PBMCs. Regarding subset: CD45RA-negative fraction. CDR3 residues: CASSPGREPNEQFF. CDR3 sequence (DNA): TGTGCCAGCAGTCCCGGACGGGAACCCAATGAGCAGTTCTTC.